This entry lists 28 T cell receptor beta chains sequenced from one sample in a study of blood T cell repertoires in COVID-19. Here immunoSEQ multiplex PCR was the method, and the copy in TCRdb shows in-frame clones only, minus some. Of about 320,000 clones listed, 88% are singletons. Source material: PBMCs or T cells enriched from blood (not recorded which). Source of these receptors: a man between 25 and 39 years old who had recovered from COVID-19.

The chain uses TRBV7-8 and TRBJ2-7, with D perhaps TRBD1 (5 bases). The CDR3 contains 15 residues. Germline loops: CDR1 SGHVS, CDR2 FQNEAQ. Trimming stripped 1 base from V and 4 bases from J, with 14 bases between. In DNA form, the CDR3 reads TGTGCCAGCAGCTTAGGTTCGCCAGGGTCATACGAGCAGTACTTC. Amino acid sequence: CASSLGSPGSYEQYF.

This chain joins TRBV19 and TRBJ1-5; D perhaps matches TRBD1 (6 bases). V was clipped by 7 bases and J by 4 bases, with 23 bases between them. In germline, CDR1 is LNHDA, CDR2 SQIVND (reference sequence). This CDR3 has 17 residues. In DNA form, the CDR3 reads TGTGCCAGTATAAGTGGTAGGACAGCCTCTATGAATCAGCCCCAGCATTTT. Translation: CASISGRTASMNQPQHF.

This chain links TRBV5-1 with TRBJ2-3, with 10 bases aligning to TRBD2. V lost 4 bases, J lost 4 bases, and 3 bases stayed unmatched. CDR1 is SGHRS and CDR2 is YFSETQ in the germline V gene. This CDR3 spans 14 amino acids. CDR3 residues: CASSISGGSDTQYF. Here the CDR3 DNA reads TGCGCCAGCAGCATTAGCGGGGGGTCAGATACGCAGTATTTT.

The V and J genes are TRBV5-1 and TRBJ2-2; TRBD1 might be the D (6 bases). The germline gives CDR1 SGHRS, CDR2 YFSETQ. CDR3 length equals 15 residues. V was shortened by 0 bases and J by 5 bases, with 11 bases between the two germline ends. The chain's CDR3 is CASSLAVRGTGELFF. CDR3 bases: TGCGCCAGCAGCTTGGCCGTCAGGGGAACCGGGGAGCTGTTTTTT.

In nucleotides, the CDR3 is TGTGCCAGCAGAGACAGGGGGGGTAATGAAAAACTGTTTTTT. This codes for CASRDRGGNEKLFF. This chain connects TRBV3-1 (or the pseudogene TRBV3-2) to TRBJ1-4, with TRBD1 identical over 9 bases. Unmatched junction bases numbered 3, after V lost 6 bases and J lost 4 bases. Germline V CDR1 and CDR2: LGHDT, YNNKEL (reference sequence). The CDR3 has 14 amino acids.

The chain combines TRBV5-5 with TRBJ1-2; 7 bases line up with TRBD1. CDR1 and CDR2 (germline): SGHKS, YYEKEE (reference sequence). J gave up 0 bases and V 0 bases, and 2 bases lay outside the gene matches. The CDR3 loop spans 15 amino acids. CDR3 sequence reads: CASSLEGQPNYGYTF. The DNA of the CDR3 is TGTGCCAGCAGCTTGGAGGGACAGCCTAACTATGGCTACACCTTC.

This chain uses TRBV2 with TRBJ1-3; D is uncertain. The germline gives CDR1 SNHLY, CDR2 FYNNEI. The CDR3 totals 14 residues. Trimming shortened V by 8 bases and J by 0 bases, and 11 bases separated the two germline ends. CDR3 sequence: CASDDTSSGNTIYF. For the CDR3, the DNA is TGTGCCAGCGACGACACGAGCTCTGGAAACACCATATATTTT.

The CDR3 DNA follows: TGTGCCAGTAGCCCGAGGGACAGGGCGAACACTGAAGCTTTCTTT. Protein: CASSPRDRANTEAFF. The chain has TRBV19 and TRBJ1-1; the match to TRBD1 covers 9 bases. The CDR3 is made up of 15 amino acids. J was trimmed by 1 base and V by 6 bases; bases with no gene match: 6. From germline, CDR1 is LNHDA and CDR2 SQIVND (reference sequence).

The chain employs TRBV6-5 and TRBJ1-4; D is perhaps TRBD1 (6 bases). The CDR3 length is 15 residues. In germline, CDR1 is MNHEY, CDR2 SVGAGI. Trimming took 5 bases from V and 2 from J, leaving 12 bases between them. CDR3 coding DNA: TGTGCCAGCAGTCTCACAGGGACGACTAATGAAAAACTGTTTTTT. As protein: CASSLTGTTNEKLFF.

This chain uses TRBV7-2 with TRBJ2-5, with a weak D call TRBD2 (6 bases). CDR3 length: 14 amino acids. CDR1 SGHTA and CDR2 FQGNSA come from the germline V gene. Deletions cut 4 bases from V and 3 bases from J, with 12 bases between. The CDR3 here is CASSSRSGEETQYF. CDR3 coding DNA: TGTGCCAGCAGCTCCCGTTCGGGAGAAGAGACCCAGTACTTC.

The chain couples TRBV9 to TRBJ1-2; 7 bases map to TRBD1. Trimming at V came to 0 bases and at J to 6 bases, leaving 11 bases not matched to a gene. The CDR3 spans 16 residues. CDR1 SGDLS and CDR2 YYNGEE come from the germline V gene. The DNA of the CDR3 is TGTGCCAGCAGCGTAGATCGGACAGGACTCGGAGATGGCTACACCTTC. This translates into CASSVDRTGLGDGYTF.

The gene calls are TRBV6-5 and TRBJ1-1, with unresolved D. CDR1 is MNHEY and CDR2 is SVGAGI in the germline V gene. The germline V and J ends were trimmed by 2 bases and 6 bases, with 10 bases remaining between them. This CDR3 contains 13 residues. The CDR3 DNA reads TGTGCCAGCAGTTACGGCGGGTCTGCTGAAGCTTTCTTT. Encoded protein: CASSYGGSAEAFF.

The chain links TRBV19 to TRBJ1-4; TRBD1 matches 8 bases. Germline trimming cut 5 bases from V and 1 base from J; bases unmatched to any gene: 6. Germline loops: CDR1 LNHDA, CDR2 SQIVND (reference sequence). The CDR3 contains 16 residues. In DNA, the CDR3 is TGTGCCAGTAGTCGACGGACAGGGCTAACTAATGAAAAACTGTTTTTT. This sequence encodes CASSRRTGLTNEKLFF.

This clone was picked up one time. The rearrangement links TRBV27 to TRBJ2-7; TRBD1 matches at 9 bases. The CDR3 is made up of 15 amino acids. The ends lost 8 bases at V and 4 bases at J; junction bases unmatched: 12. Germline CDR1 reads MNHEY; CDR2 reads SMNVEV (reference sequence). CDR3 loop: CASGATGTGTYEQYF. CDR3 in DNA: TGTGCCAGCGGGGCAACCGGGACAGGGACTTACGAGCAGTACTTC.

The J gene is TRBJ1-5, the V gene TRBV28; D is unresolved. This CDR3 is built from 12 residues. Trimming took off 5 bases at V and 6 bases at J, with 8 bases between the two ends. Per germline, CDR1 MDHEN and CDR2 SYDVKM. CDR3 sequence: CASSPGPQPQHF. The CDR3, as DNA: TGTGCCAGCAGTCCCGGTCCTCAGCCCCAGCATTTT.

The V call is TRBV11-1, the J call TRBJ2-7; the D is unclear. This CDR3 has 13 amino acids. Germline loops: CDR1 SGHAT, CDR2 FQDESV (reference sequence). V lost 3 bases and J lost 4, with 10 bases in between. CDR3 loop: CASSFSQRYEQYF. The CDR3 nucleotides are TGTGCCAGCAGCTTTAGCCAGAGGTACGAGCAGTACTTC.

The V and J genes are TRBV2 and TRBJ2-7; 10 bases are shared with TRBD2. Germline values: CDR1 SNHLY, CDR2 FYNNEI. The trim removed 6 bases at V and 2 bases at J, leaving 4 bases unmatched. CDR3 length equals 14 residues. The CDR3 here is CASSDSGRTYEQYF. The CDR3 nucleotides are TGTGCCAGCAGCGATAGCGGGAGGACCTACGAGCAGTACTTC. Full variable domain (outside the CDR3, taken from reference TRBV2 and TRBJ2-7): EPEVTQTPSHQVTQMGQEVILRCVPISNHLYFYWYRQILGQKVEFLVSFYNNEISEKSEIFDDQFSVERPDGSNFTLKIRSTKLEDSAMYFCASSDSGRTYEQYFGPGTRLTVT.

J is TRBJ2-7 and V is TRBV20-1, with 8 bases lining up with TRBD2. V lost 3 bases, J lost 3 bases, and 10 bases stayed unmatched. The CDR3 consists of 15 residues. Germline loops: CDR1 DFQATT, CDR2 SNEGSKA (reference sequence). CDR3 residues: CSASRHNRGGYEQYF. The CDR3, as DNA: TGCAGTGCTAGTCGGCACAACCGGGGGGGCTACGAGCAGTACTTC.

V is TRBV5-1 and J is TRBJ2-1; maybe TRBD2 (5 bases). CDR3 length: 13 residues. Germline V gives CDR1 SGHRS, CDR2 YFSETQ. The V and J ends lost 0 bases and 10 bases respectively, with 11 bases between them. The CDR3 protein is CASSLGQGGEQFF. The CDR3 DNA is TGCGCCAGCAGCTTGGGACAAGGCGGGGAGCAGTTCTTC.

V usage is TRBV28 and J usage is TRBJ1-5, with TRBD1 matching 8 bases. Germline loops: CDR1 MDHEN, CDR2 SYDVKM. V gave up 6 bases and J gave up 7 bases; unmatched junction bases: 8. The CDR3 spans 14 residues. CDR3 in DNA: TGTGCCAGCAGGCCAGGGGGCGGGCGACAGCCCCAGCATTTT. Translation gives CASRPGGGRQPQHF.

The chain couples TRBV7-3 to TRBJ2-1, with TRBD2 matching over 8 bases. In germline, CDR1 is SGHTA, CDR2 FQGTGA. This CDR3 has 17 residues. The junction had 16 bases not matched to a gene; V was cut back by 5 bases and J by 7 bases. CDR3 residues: CASSHGLNGGAWNEQFF. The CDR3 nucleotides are TGTGCCAGCAGCCATGGGTTGAACGGGGGGGCCTGGAATGAGCAGTTCTTC.

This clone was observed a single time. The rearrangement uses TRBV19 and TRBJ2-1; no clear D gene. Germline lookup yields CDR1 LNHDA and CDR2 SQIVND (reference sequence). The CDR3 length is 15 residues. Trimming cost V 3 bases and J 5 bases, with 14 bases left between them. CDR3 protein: CASSILVYPNNEQFF. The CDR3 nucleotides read TGTGCCAGTAGTATCTTAGTGTACCCTAACAATGAGCAGTTCTTC.

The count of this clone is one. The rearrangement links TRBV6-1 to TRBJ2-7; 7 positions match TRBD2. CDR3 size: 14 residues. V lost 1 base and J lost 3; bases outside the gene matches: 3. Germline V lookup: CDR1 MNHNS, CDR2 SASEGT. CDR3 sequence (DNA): TGTGCCAGCAGTGAAGGGCGGGGGTACTACGAGCAGTACTTC. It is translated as CASSEGRGYYEQYF.

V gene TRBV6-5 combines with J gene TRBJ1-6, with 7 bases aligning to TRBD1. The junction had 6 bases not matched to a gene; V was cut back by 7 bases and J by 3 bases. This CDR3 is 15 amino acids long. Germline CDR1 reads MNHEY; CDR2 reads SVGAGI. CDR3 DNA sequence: TGTGCCAGCACCCCCGGGGACAGCTATAATTCACCCCTCCACTTT. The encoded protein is CASTPGDSYNSPLHF.

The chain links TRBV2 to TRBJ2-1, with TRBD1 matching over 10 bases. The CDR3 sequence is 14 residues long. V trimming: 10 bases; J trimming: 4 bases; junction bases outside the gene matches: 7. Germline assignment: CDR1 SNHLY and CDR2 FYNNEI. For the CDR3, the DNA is TGTGCCACCCTGAAGGACAGGGGGTACAATGAGCAGTTCTTC. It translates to CATLKDRGYNEQFF.

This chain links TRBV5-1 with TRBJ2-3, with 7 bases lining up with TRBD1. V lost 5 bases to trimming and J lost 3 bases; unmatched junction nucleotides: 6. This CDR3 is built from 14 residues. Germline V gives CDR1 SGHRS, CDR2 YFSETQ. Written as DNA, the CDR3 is TGCGCCAGCAGTTCCCCGACAGGGACAGATACGCAGTATTTT. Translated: CASSSPTGTDTQYF. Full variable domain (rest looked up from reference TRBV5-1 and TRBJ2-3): KAGVTQTPRYLIKTRGQQVTLSCSPISGHRSVSWYQQTPGQGLQFLFEYFSETQRNKGNFPGRFSGRQFSNSRSEMNVSTLELGDSALYLCASSSPTGTDTQYFGPGTRLTVL.

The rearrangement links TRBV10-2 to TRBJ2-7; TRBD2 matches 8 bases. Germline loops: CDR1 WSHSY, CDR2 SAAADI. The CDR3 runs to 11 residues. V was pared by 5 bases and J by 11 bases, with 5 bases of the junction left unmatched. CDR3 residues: CASSPGLEKYF. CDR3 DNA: TGCGCCAGCAGTCCGGGACTAGAGAAGTACTTC.

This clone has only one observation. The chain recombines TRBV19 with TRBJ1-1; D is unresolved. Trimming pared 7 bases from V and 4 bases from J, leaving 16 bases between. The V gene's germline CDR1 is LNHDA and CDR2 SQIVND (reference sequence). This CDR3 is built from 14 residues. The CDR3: CASIGGSQRTEAFF. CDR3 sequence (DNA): TGTGCCAGTATAGGAGGATCGCAACGCACTGAAGCTTTCTTT.